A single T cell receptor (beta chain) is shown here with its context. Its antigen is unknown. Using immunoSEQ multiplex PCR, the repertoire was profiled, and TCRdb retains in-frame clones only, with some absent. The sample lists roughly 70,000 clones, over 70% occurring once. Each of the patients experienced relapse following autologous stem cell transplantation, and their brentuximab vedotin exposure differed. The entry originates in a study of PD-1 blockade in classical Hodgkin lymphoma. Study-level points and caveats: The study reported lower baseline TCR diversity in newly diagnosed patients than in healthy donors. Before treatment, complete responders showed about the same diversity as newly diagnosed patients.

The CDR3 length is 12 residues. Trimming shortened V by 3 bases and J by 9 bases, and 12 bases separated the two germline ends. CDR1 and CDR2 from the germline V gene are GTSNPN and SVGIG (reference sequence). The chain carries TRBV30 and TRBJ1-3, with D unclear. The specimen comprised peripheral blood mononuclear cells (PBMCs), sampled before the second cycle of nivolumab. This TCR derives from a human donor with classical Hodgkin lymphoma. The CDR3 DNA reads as TGTGCCTGGAGCATAAAGCCGTCCACCATATATTTT. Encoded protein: CAWSIKPSTIYF. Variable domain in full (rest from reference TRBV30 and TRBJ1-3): SQTIHQWPATLVQPVGSPLSLECTVEGTSNPNLYWYRQAAGRGLQLLFYSVGIGQISSEVPQNLSASRPQDRQFILSSKKLLLSDSGFYLCAWSIKPSTIYFGEGSWLTVV.